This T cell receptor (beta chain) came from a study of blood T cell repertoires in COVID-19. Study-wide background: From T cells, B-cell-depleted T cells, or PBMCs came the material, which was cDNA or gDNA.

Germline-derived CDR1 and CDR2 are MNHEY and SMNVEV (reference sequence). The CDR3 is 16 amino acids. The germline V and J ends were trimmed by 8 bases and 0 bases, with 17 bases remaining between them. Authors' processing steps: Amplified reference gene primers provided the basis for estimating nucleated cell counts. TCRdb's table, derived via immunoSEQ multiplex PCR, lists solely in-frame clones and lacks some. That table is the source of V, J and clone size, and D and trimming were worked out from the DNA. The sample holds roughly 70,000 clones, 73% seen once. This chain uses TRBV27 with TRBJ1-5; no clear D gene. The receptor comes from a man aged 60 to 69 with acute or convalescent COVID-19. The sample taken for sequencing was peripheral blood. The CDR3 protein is CASAQWEGISNQPQHF. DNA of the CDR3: TGTGCCAGCGCTCAATGGGAGGGAATTAGCAATCAGCCCCAGCATTTT.